This T cell receptor beta chain was identified in a study of human T cells and chemical hapten exposure. TCRdb independently ran MiXCR on the 5' RACE reads; one entry per CDR3 protein. The table lists about 110,000 distinct CDR3 sequences, approximately 20% of them singletons, with roughly 3.1% in the top ten. Study-level findings and limits: Those TCRs sitting above 1 in 1000 frequency stayed the same with DPC sensitization.

Trimming pared 8 bases from V and 0 bases from J, leaving 14 bases between. Per the germline V gene, CDR1 is ENHRY and CDR2 is SYGVKD. This CDR3 comprises 15 residues. Blood, whole and unfractionated, served as the source for total RNA extraction. On this clonotype: Its antigen remains unknown.

V is TRBV10-3 and J is TRBJ1-3; TRBD1 might be the D (5 bases). This clonotype originated in a human donor in good health. The CDR3 is CAIERGTLSGNTIYF. The CDR3 nucleotides read TGTGCCATCGAAAGAGGGACCCTCTCTGGAAACACCATATATTTT.